The present T cell receptor beta chain was sequenced within a study of identifying expanded T cells in peripheral blood. Using immunoSEQ multiplex PCR, the repertoire was profiled, and TCRdb retains in-frame clones only, with some absent. The sample shows approximately 56,000 clones, less than 85% of them seen only once. CDR1 is SGHRS, CDR2 YFSETQ, per germline. J lost 1 base, V lost 3 bases, and 5 bases had no gene match. This CDR3 spans 17 amino acids. Remarks on this clone: As yet, its antigen is unknown.

Healthy donors had no documented immune events, such as infections, while sampled. Notes on the study in general: Over approximately two and four weeks, about 16.4 and 19 clones changed, versus around 1.1 between replicates.

The clonotype originates from a person between 18 and 70 years old in good health. The J gene is TRBJ2-6, the V gene TRBV5-1, with TRBD1 matching 9 bases. Sequenced input: blood. CDR3 coding DNA: TGCGCCAGCAGCTCTGACAGGGGGGGTTCTGGGGCCAACGTCCTGACTTTC. Protein sequence: CASSSDRGGSGANVLTF.